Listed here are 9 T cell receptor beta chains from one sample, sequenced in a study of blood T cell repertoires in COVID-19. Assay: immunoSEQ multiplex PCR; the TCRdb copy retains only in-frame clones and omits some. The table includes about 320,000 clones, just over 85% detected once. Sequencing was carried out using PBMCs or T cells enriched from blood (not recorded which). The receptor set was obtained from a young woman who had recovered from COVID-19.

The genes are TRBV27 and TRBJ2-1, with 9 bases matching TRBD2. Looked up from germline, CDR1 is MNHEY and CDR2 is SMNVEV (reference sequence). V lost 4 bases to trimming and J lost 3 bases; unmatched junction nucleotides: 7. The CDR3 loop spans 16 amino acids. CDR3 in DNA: TGTGCCAGCAGTTCCGAGCGGGGGGCCCTCTACAATGAGCAGTTCTTC. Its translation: CASSSERGALYNEQFF.

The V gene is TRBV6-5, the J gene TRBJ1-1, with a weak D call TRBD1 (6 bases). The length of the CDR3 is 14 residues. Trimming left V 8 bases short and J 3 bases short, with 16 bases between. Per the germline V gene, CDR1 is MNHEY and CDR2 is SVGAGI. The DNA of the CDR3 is TGTGCCAGCGGATTACAGGGAGGGGACACTGAAGCTTTCTTT. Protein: CASGLQGGDTEAFF.

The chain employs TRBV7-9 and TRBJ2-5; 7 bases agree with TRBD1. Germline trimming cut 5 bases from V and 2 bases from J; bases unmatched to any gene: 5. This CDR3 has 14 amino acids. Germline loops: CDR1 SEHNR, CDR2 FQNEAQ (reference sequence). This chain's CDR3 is CASSHTGVQETQYF. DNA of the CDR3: TGTGCCAGCAGCCACACAGGGGTTCAAGAGACCCAGTACTTC.

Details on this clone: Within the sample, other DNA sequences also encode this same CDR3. The CDR3 DNA reads TGTGCCAGCAGCAGGGGGCCCCAAGAGACCCAGTACTTC. As protein: CASSRGPQETQYF. The chain links TRBV6-5 to TRBJ2-5; 8 bases line up with TRBD1. Germline CDR1 MNHEY, CDR2 SVGAGI. The ends lost 6 bases at V and 1 base at J; junction bases unmatched: 1. This CDR3 spans 13 amino acids.

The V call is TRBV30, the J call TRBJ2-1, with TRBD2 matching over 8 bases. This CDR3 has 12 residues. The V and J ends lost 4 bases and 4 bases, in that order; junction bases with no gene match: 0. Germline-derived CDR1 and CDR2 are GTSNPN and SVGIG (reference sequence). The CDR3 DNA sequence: TGTGCCTGGACGGGGGGGTACAATGAGCAGTTCTTC. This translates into CAWTGGYNEQFF.

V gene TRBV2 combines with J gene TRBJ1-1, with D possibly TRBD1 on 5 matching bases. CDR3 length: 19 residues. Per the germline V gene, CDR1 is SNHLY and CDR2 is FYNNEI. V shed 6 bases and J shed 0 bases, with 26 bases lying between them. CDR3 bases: TGTGCCAGCAGGGGAGGGACTTTGAGGAGGACCGACATGAACACTGAAGCTTTCTTT. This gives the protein CASRGGTLRRTDMNTEAFF.

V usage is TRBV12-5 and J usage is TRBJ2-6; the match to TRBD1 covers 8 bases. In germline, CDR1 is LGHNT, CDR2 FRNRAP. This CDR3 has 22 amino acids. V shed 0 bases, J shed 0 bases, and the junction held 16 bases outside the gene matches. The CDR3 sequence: CASGLVVGTLGTGISGANVLTF. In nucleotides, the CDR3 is TGTGCTAGTGGTTTGGTGGTCGGAACCCTCGGGACAGGTATCTCTGGGGCCAACGTCCTGACTTTC. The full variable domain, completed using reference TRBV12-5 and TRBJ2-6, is DARVTQTPRHKVTEMGQEVTMRCQPILGHNTVFWYRQTMMQGLELLAYFRNRAPLDDSGMPKDRFSAEMPDATLATLKIQPSEPRDSAVYFCASGLVVGTLGTGISGANVLTFGAGSRLTVL.

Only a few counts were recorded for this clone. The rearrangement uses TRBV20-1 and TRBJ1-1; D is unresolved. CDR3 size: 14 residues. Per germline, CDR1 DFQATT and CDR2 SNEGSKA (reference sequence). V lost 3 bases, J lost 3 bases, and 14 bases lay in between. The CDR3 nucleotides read TGCAGTGCTAGTATCCCAGGAATAGACACTGAAGCTTTCTTT. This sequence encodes CSASIPGIDTEAFF.

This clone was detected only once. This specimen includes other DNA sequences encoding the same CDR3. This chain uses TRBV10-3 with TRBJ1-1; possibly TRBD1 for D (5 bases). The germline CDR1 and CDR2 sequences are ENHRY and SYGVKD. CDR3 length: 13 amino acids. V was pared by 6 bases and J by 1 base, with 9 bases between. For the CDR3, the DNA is TGTGCCATCAGCCAGGGTCCGAACACTGAAGCTTTCTTT. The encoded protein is CAISQGPNTEAFF.